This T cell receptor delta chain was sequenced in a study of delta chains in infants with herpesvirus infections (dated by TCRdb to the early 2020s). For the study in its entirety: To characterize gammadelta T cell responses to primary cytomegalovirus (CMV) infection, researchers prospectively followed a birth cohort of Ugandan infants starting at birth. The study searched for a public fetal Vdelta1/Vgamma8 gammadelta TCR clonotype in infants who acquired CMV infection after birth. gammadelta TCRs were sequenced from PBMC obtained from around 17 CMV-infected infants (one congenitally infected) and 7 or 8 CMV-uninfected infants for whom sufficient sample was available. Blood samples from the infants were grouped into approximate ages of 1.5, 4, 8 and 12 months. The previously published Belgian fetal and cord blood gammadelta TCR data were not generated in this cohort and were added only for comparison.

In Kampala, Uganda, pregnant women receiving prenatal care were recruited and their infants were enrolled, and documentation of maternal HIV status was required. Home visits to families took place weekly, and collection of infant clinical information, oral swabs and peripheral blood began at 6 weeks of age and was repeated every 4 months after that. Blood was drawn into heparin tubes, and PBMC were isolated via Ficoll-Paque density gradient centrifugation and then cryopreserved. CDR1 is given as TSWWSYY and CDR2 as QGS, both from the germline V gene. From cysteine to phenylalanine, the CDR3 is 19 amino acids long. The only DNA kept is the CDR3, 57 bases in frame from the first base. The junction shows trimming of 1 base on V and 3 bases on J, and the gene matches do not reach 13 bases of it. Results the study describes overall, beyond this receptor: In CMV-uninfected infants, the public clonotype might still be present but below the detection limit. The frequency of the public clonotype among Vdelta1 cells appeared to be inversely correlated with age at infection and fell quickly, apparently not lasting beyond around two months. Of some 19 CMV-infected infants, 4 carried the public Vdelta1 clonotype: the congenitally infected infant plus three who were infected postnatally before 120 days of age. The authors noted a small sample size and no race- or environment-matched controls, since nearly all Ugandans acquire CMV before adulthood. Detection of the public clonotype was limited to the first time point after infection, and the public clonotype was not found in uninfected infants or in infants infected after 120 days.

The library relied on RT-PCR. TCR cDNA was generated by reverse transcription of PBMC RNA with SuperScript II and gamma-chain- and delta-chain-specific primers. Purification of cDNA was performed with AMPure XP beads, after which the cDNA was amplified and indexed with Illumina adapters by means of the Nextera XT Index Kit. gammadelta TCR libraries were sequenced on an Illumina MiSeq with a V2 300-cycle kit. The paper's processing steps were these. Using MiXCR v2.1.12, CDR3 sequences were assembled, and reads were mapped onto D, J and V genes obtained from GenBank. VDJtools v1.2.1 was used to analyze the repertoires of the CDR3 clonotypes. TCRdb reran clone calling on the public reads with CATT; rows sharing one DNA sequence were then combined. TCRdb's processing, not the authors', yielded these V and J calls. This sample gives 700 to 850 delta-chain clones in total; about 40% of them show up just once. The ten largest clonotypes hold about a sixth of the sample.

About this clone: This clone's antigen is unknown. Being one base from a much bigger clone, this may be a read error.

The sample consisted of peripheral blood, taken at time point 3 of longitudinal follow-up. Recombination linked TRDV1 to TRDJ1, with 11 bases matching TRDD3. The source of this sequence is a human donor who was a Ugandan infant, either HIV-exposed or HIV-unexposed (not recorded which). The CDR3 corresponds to CALGERPVLGDMGADKLIF. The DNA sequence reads TGTGCTCTTGGGGAACGACCCGTACTGGGGGATATGGGGGCCGATAAACTCATCTTT.